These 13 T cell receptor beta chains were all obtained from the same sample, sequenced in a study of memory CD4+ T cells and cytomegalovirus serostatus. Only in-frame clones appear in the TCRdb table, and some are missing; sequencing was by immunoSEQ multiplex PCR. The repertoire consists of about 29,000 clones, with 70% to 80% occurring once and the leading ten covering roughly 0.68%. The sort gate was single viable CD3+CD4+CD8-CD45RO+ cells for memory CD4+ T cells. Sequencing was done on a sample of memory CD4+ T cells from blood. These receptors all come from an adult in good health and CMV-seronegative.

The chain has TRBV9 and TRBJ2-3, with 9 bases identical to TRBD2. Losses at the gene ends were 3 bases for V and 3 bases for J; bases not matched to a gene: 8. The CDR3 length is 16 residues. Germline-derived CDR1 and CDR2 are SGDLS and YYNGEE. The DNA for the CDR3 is TGTGCCAGCAGCGCGGGTGGGACTAGCAAAACAGATACGCAGTATTTT. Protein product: CASSAGGTSKTDTQYF.

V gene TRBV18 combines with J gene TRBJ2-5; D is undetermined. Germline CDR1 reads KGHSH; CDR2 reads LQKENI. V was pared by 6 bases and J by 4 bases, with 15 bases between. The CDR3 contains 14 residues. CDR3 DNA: TGTGCCAGCTCCCCTACGGGTTTCGGAGAGACCCAGTACTTC. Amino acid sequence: CASSPTGFGETQYF.

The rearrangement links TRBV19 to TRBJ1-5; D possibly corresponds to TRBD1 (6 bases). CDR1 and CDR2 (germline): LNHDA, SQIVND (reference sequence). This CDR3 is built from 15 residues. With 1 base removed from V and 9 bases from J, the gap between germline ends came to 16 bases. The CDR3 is CASSIGAGVGAPQHF. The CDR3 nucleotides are TGTGCCAGTAGTATAGGGGCAGGGGTCGGGGCGCCCCAGCATTTT.

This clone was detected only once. CDR3 bases: TGTGCCAGCAGCGTGGGGACTAGCGGGGGAGCTGGGGCCCAGTACTTC. Translating it yields CASSVGTSGGAGAQYF. The V and J genes are TRBV11-3 and TRBJ2-5; 14 bases align to TRBD2. After removal of 5 bases from V and 9 bases from J, the junction contained 11 bases not matched to a gene. From germline, CDR1 is SGHNT and CDR2 YENEEA. This CDR3 is 16 amino acids long.

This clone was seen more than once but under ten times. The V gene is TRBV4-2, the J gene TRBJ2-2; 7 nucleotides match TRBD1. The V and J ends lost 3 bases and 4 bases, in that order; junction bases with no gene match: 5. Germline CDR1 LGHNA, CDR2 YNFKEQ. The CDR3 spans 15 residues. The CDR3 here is CASSHDRAGTGELFF. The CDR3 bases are TGTGCCAGCAGCCACGACAGGGCGGGCACCGGGGAGCTGTTTTTT.

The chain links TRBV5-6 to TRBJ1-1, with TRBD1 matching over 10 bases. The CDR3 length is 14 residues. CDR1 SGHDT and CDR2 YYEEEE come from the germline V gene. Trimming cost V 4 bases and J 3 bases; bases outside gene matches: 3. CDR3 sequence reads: CASSTGTGDTEAFF. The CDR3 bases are TGTGCCAGCAGCACCGGGACAGGGGACACTGAAGCTTTCTTT.

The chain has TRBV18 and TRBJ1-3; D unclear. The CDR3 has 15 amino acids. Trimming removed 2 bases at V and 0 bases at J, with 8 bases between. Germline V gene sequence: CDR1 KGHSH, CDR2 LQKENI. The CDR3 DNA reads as TGTGCCAGCTCACCATCGGAACGCTCTGGAAACACCATATATTTT. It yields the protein CASSPSERSGNTIYF.

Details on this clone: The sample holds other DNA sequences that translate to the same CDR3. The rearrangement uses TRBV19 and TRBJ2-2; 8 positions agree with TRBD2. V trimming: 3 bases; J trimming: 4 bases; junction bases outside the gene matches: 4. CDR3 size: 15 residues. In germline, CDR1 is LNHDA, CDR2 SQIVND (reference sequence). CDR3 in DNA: TGTGCCAGTAGTATTCCGGGACTAGGCACCGGGGAGCTGTTTTTT. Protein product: CASSIPGLGTGELFF.

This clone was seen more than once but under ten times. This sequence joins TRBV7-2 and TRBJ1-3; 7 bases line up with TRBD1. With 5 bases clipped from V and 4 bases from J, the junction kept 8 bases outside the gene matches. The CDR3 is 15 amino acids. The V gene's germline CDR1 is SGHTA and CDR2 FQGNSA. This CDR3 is CASSPMTGNGNTIYF. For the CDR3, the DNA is TGTGCCAGCAGCCCGATGACAGGGAACGGAAACACCATATATTTT.

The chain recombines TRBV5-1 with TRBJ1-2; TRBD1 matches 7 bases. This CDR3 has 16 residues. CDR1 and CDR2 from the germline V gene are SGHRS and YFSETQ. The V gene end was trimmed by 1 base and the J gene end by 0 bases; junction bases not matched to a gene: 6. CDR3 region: CASSLSAGGANYGYTF. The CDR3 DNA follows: TGCGCCAGCAGCTTGAGTGCAGGGGGAGCTAACTATGGCTACACCTTC. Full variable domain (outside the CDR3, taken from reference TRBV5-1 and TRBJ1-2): KAGVTQTPRYLIKTRGQQVTLSCSPISGHRSVSWYQQTPGQGLQFLFEYFSETQRNKGNFPGRFSGRQFSNSRSEMNVSTLELGDSALYLCASSLSAGGANYGYTFGSGTRLTVV.

CDR3: CAWSTTGSEAFF. The CDR3 DNA is TGTGCCTGGAGTACAACGGGGTCTGAAGCTTTCTTT. The genes are TRBV30 and TRBJ1-1; no clear D gene. CDR1 and CDR2 (germline): GTSNPN, SVGIG (reference sequence). Trimming removed 2 bases from V and 6 bases from J, with 10 bases in between. The CDR3 consists of 12 residues.

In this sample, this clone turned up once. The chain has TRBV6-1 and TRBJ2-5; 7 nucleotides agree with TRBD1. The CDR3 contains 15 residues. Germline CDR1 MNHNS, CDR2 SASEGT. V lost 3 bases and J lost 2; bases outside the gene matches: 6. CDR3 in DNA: TGTGCCAGCAGTGAGGGCAGGGGGAAACAAGAGACCCAGTACTTC. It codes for CASSEGRGKQETQYF.

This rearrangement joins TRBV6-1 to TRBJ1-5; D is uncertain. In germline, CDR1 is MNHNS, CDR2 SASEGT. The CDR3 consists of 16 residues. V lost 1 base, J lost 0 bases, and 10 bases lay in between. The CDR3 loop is CASSEVVANSNQPQHF. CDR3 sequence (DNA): TGTGCCAGCAGTGAAGTTGTTGCAAATAGCAATCAGCCCCAGCATTTT.